Below are 18 T cell receptor beta chains sequenced from a single sample in a study of shared clonotypes between healthy human individuals. Libraries were prepared by immunoSEQ multiplex PCR; TCRdb keeps only in-frame clonotypes and omits some of them. The sample yields around 2.5 million clones, 80% to 95% seen once. The sample consisted of naive CD4+ T cells from PBMCs. This sample's subset: CD45RA+ positively selected. Receptors originate from a man younger than 30 in good health. Some clones in this sample may be carry-over from other donors' samples.

The rearrangement uses TRBV2 and TRBJ2-5, with no clear D. This CDR3 comprises 14 residues. Germline CDR1 SNHLY, CDR2 FYNNEI. V lost 6 bases to trimming and J lost 4 bases, with 15 bases between them. CDR3 sequence (DNA): TGTGCCAGCAGAGAGACCTTCCTGGGAGAGACCCAGTACTTC. Translation gives CASRETFLGETQYF.

This clone was recorded only once. The sample carries other DNA sequences with the same CDR3. The chain couples TRBV7-2 to TRBJ2-7; 7 bases agree with TRBD1. The V gene end was trimmed by 6 bases and the J gene end by 2 bases; junction bases not matched to a gene: 4. Germline assignment: CDR1 SGHTA and CDR2 FQGNSA. CDR3 length: 13 residues. The CDR3 coding sequence is TGTGCCAGCAGTCGGGACAGACCCTACGAGCAGTACTTC. Encoded protein: CASSRDRPYEQYF.

This clone was seen only a few times. The rearrangement joins TRBV2 to TRBJ1-4; D ambiguous. This CDR3 has 15 amino acids. V shed 9 bases and J shed 5 bases, with 19 bases lying between them. CDR1 is SNHLY, CDR2 FYNNEI, per germline. The CDR3, as DNA: TGTGCCAGTTCTAAAACCTCTCGGGCAAATGAAAAACTGTTTTTT. Its protein product is CASSKTSRANEKLFF.

This clone was observed a few times. V gene TRBV28 combines with J gene TRBJ1-1; D unclear. Germline V gene lookup returns CDR1 MDHEN and CDR2 SYDVKM. V shed 2 bases and J shed 6 bases, with 7 bases lying between them. The CDR3 is made up of 12 amino acids. CDR3 sequence (DNA): TGTGCCAGCAGTTTAGGGAGTGCTGAAGCTTTCTTT. It translates to CASSLGSAEAFF.

This chain connects TRBV2 to TRBJ2-7; D gene ambiguous. The CDR3 spans 14 residues. Trimming pared 7 bases from V and 3 bases from J, leaving 16 bases between. Per the germline V gene, CDR1 is SNHLY and CDR2 is FYNNEI. In nucleotides, the CDR3 is TGTGCCAGCACGGGTAGCAGAGCTAACTACGAGCAGTACTTC. It translates to CASTGSRANYEQYF.

This sequence joins TRBV18 and TRBJ2-1; D gene unclear. The CDR3 runs to 17 residues. The germline V gene has CDR1 KGHSH and CDR2 LQKENI. V lost 4 bases to trimming and J lost 0 bases, with 16 bases between them. The DNA for the CDR3 is TGTGCCAGCTCACTACTACCCGCCTCAAGCTCCTACAATGAGCAGTTCTTC. It yields the protein CASSLLPASSSYNEQFF. The full variable domain, its missing parts supplied by reference TRBV18 and TRBJ2-1, is NAGVMQNPRHLVRRRGQEARLRCSPMKGHSHVYWYRQLPEEGLKFMVYLQKENIIDESGMPKERFSAEFPKEGPSILRIQQVVRGDSAAYFCASSLLPASSSYNEQFFGPGTRLTVL.

In its sample, this clone was seen a few times. The rearrangement uses TRBV7-9 and TRBJ1-2; D call uncertain. Germline CDR1 reads SEHNR; CDR2 reads FQNEAQ (reference sequence). This CDR3 region has 14 residues. Trimming took 1 base from V and 0 from J, leaving 6 bases between them. CDR3 protein: CASSLVSSNYGYTF. CDR3 nucleotide sequence: TGTGCCAGCAGCTTAGTCAGCTCTAACTATGGCTACACCTTC.

The V call is TRBV18, the J call TRBJ2-7, with TRBD2 as a possible D gene (6 bases). Looked up from germline, CDR1 is KGHSH and CDR2 is LQKENI. V dropped 3 bases and J dropped 4 bases, with 13 bases sitting between them. CDR3 length: 14 amino acids. Here the CDR3 reads CASSPQTAGYEQYF. The DNA for the CDR3 is TGTGCCAGCTCACCTCAGACGGCGGGGTACGAGCAGTACTTC.

The V gene is TRBV27, the J gene TRBJ1-4; 9 bases are shared with TRBD1. CDR3 length: 14 amino acids. Trimming cost V 6 bases and J 7 bases; bases outside gene matches: 6. Germline V lookup: CDR1 MNHEY, CDR2 SMNVEV (reference sequence). The CDR3 spells CASRVDRGSEKLFF. The CDR3 DNA is TGTGCCAGCAGGGTCGACAGGGGGAGTGAAAAACTGTTTTTT.

This CDR3 is CASTTTGINQPQHF. The CDR3 DNA reads as TGTGCCAGCACCACGACAGGGATCAATCAGCCCCAGCATTTT. This chain uses TRBV6-5 with TRBJ1-5, with 7 bases lining up with TRBD1. Germline V gene lookup returns CDR1 MNHEY and CDR2 SVGAGI. J lost 3 bases, V lost 7 bases, and 6 bases had no gene match. The CDR3 is made up of 14 amino acids.

The CDR3 spells CASSEQGSNTEAFF. CDR3 DNA: TGCGCCAGCAGCGAACAGGGATCGAACACTGAAGCTTTCTTT. This chain connects TRBV5-1 to TRBJ1-1; TRBD1 is a possible D gene (6 bases). Trimming left V 4 bases short and J 1 base short, with 11 bases between. The germline CDR1 and CDR2 sequences are SGHRS and YFSETQ. This CDR3 has 14 residues.

The V gene is TRBV5-5, the J gene TRBJ1-4; D not certain. The V end lost 1 base, the J end lost 7 bases, and 8 bases lay between the germline ends. The CDR3 has 13 amino acids. Germline CDR1 SGHKS, CDR2 YYEKEE (reference sequence). The CDR3 reads CASSLIGPEKLFF. CDR3 DNA sequence: TGTGCCAGCAGCTTGATCGGACCTGAAAAACTGTTTTTT.

V usage is TRBV5-1 and J usage is TRBJ1-4, with no clear D. The CDR3 loop spans 15 amino acids. Trimming removed 4 bases from V and 8 bases from J, with 18 bases in between. Per the germline V gene, CDR1 is SGHRS and CDR2 is YFSETQ. In DNA form, the CDR3 reads TGCGCCAGCAGCCCGGCGGGAACTAGAGGCGAAAAACTGTTTTTT. The encoded protein is CASSPAGTRGEKLFF.

In this sample, this clone turned up a few times. The J gene is TRBJ1-3, the V gene TRBV30; D possibly corresponds to TRBD1 (6 bases). CDR3 length equals 13 residues. Per the germline V gene, CDR1 is GTSNPN and CDR2 is SVGIG (reference sequence). The V end was cut by 6 bases, the J end by 2 bases, with 11 bases between. The CDR3 loop reads CACIQGAGNTIYF. The DNA of the CDR3 is TGTGCCTGTATACAGGGAGCTGGAAACACCATATATTTT.

The chain recombines TRBV7-6 with TRBJ2-1, with 12 positions matching TRBD2. The CDR3 extends over 15 amino acids. V shed 5 bases, J shed 8 bases, and the junction held 7 bases outside the gene matches. Germline V gene sequence: CDR1 SGHVS, CDR2 FNYEAQ. The CDR3 region has the DNA TGTGCCAGCAGCCCAGGGACTAGCGGGTCCGATGAGCAGTTCTTC. It yields the protein CASSPGTSGSDEQFF.

As DNA, the CDR3 is TGTGCCAGCAGTTTAGGTTTCACTAGCGGCTCCTACAATGAGCAGTTCTTC. Protein: CASSLGFTSGSYNEQFF. This chain links TRBV28 with TRBJ2-1; TRBD2 matches at 8 bases. V shed 2 bases and J 0 bases; nucleotides not matched to a gene: 6. The CDR3 contains 17 residues. CDR1 MDHEN and CDR2 SYDVKM come from the germline V gene.

The table lists this clone with a count of one. The genes are TRBV5-1 and TRBJ2-1, with TRBD2 matching 7 bases. The length of the CDR3 is 14 residues. From germline, CDR1 is SGHRS and CDR2 YFSETQ. V lost 4 bases to trimming and J lost 5 bases; unmatched junction nucleotides: 6. The CDR3 sequence is CASSPTGTNNEQFF. The CDR3 DNA is TGCGCCAGCAGCCCCACCGGGACTAACAATGAGCAGTTCTTC.

This sequence joins TRBV6-6 and TRBJ2-1; 9 nucleotides agree with TRBD1. The CDR3 loop spans 15 amino acids. The junction had 9 bases not matched to a gene; V was cut back by 6 bases and J by 6 bases. CDR1 is MNHNY and CDR2 is SVGAGI in the germline V gene (reference sequence). The CDR3 DNA sequence: TGTGCCAGCAGCTACCTGGGACAGGGAGCCAATGAGCAGTTCTTC. It is translated as CASSYLGQGANEQFF.